This T cell receptor beta chain comes out of a study of T-cell reconstitution after alpha-beta-depleted transplantation in children. The TCRbeta library incorporated unique molecular identifiers. TCRdb called the PCR reads again in MiXCR, with one record for every CDR3 protein. The sample consists of about 600,000 distinct CDR3 sequences, 10% of them appearing once. V lost 9 bases, J lost 1 base, and 12 bases lay in between. Germline-derived CDR1 and CDR2 are KGHDR and SFDVKD. The CDR3 contains 14 residues. This clonotype was seen at least ten times. The V gene is TRBV24-1, the J gene TRBJ1-5; possibly TRBD1 for D (6 bases). This specimen consisted of PBMCs from the stem cell graft donor, obtained from the stem cell graft. The origin of this receptor is a human donor who donated a stem cell graft to a child with acute myeloid leukemia. DNA of the CDR3: TGTGCCACCCCCGTGACAGGAAGCAATCAGCCCCAGCATTTT. Amino acids: CATPVTGSNQPQHF.